The 9 T cell receptor beta chains below come from one sample, sequenced in a study of a mutant IDH1 vaccine in newly diagnosed glioma. Assay: immunoSEQ multiplex PCR; the TCRdb copy retains only in-frame clones and omits some. Among more than 50,000 clones, 89% were seen once, and the ten largest hold more than 1.5%. Their cognate antigens are unknown. Time point in this sample: week 11, during vaccination. Vaccinated patients received 300 ug of mutant IDH1 20-mer peptide per dose, with topical imiquimod. Sequencing was performed on PBMCs, taken from a glioma patient whose treatment included an IDH1 peptide vaccine. These receptors were obtained from a man aged 35 to 55 with glioma.

This chain joins TRBV6-5 and TRBJ2-7; D perhaps matches TRBD1 (6 bases). Germline CDR1 is MNHEY and CDR2 is SVGAGI. This CDR3 has 14 residues. V lost 8 bases and J lost 1, with 15 bases in between. CDR3 DNA: TGTGCCAGCCGGAACTCCCAGGGGTCCTACGAGCAGTACTTC. It codes for CASRNSQGSYEQYF.

This clone was counted between two and nine times. The rearrangement links TRBV6-4 to TRBJ1-1; D not resolved. The CDR3 runs to 12 residues. Germline values: CDR1 MRHNA, CDR2 SNTAGT. Trimming took 0 bases from V and 7 from J, leaving 6 bases between them. Here the CDR3 DNA reads TGTGCCAGCAGTGACTCGATTGGTGAAGCTTTCTTT. Amino acids: CASSDSIGEAFF.

The V gene is TRBV28, the J gene TRBJ2-7; TRBD1 matches at 9 bases. The CDR3 is made up of 16 amino acids. Germline V gene lookup returns CDR1 MDHEN and CDR2 SYDVKM. V was clipped by 5 bases and J by 3 bases; unmatched bases: 11. CDR3 loop: CASSVGQGMKVYEQYV. The CDR3 region has the DNA TGTGCCAGCAGTGTGGGACAGGGAATGAAGGTCTACGAGCAGTACGTC.

The chain is built from TRBV5-6 and TRBJ2-5; D is tentatively TRBD1 or TRBD2 (5 bases each). V was clipped by 4 bases and J by 4 bases, with 14 bases between them. This CDR3 spans 14 amino acids. Germline V gives CDR1 SGHDT, CDR2 YYEEEE. CDR3 protein: CASSQGSGGETQYF. The CDR3 nucleotides are TGTGCCAGCAGCCAGGGTAGTGGAGGAGAGACCCAGTACTTC.

V gene TRBV5-1 combines with J gene TRBJ1-1; D possibly corresponds to TRBD1 (6 bases). Germline CDR1 reads SGHRS; CDR2 reads YFSETQ. V was pared by 7 bases and J by 3 bases, with 19 bases between. This CDR3 comprises 15 residues. The CDR3 nucleotides read TGCGCCAGCCGGCCCTCGGACCGGGGGCACACTGAAGCTTTCTTT. Its protein product is CASRPSDRGHTEAFF.

This clone appeared a single time. The V and J genes are TRBV13 and TRBJ2-7, with D possibly being TRBD2 (7 bases). Trimming took 5 bases from V and 6 from J, leaving 17 bases between them. CDR1 and CDR2 from the germline V gene are PRHDT and FYEKMQ (reference sequence). This CDR3 is 14 amino acids long. The CDR3 sequence: CASSIVGGGGEQYF. CDR3 coding DNA: TGTGCCAGCAGCATAGTGGGAGGGGGAGGCGAGCAGTACTTC.

CDR3 nucleotide sequence: TGTGCCAGCAGTGAAACGGGACCAACCACAGGGACCCAGTACTTC. It codes for CASSETGPTTGTQYF. The chain carries TRBV6-1 and TRBJ2-5; D tentatively fits TRBD1 or TRBD2 (5 bases each). Germline CDR1 and CDR2: MNHNS and SASEGT. CDR3 length: 15 amino acids. V lost 2 bases to trimming and J lost 7 bases, with 17 bases between them.

The chain links TRBV5-4 to TRBJ2-1; D is uncertain. CDR3 length: 13 amino acids. Germline V gene data show CDR1 as SGHNT and CDR2 as YYREEE (reference sequence). V was cut by 4 bases and J by 5 bases, with 10 bases left in between. CDR3: CASSPSPNNEQFF. CDR3 DNA: TGTGCCAGCAGCCCTAGTCCAAACAATGAGCAGTTCTTC.

This clone has a single count. V gene TRBV5-8 combines with J gene TRBJ1-3; 8 bases are shared with TRBD1. Germline lookup yields CDR1 SGHTS and CDR2 YDEGEE. The J segment lost 0 bases and the V segment lost 5 bases, leaving 7 bases of the junction unmatched. The CDR3 sequence is 16 residues long. CDR3 bases: TGTGCCAGCAGTTCGGACAGGGCTACCTCTGGAAACACCATATATTTT. This codes for CASSSDRATSGNTIYF.